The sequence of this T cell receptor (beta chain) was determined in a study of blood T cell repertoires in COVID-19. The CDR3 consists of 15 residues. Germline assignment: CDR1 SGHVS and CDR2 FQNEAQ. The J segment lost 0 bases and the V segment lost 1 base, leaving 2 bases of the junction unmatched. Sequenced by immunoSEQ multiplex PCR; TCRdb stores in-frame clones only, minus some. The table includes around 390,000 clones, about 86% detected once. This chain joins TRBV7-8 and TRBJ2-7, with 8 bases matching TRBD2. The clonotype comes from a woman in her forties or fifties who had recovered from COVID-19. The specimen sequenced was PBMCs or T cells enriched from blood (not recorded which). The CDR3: CASSLDGGGSYEQYF. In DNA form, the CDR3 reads TGTGCCAGCAGCTTAGACGGGGGGGGCTCCTACGAGCAGTACTTC.